Below, 31 T cell receptor beta chains from the same sample are listed, as sequenced in a study of blood T cell repertoires in COVID-19. Assay used: immunoSEQ multiplex PCR; TCRdb lists only in-frame clones, some missing. The table has about 150,000 clones, under 85% seen once. Specimen: peripheral blood. These receptors were taken from a woman of 80 years or more with acute or convalescent COVID-19.

The CDR3 nucleotides read TGTGCCAGCAGTTACTCGTCCAGCGAGTGGGAGACCTACGAGCAGTACTTC. This codes for CASSYSSSEWETYEQYF. The gene calls are TRBV6-2 or TRBV6-3 and TRBJ2-7; TRBD2 might be the D (5 bases). The germline V gene has CDR1 MNHEY and CDR2 SVGEGT. The CDR3 is 17 amino acids. V lost 0 bases, J lost 2 bases, and 17 bases lay in between.

The V call is TRBV11-2, the J call TRBJ2-1, with D possibly matching TRBD1 (6 bases). V was shortened by 1 base and J by 9 bases, with 13 bases between the two germline ends. The CDR3 is 14 residues long. CDR1 and CDR2 (germline): SGHAT, FQNNGV. This CDR3 is CASSLAGGGGEQFF. The CDR3, as DNA: TGTGCCAGCAGCTTAGCTGGTGGGGGCGGTGAGCAGTTCTTC.

The chain is built from TRBV19 and TRBJ2-1; the D gene is possibly TRBD1 (6 bases). The germline CDR1 and CDR2 sequences are LNHDA and SQIVND (reference sequence). The CDR3 is made up of 15 amino acids. The germline V and J ends were trimmed by 3 bases and 3 bases, with 12 bases remaining between them. CDR3 in DNA: TGTGCCAGTAGTATCCACAGGGTTCGCTACAATGAGCAGTTCTTC. Translating gives CASSIHRVRYNEQFF. The whole variable domain, filled in from reference TRBV19 and TRBJ2-1, reads DGGITQSPKYLFRKEGQNVTLSCEQNLNHDAMYWYRQDPGQGLRLIYYSQIVNDFQKGDIAEGYSVSREKKESFPLTVTSAQKNPTAFYLCASSIHRVRYNEQFFGPGTRLTVL.

The chain links TRBV2 to TRBJ2-5, with TRBD2 matching 7 bases. CDR3 size: 17 residues. With V trimmed by 3 bases and J by 1 base, 11 bases remained unmatched. Germline CDR1 and CDR2: SNHLY and FYNNEI. CDR3 sequence reads: CASSDSRAGFIQETQYF. As DNA, the CDR3 is TGTGCCAGCAGTGATAGTCGAGCGGGGTTTATCCAAGAGACCCAGTACTTC.

The chain couples TRBV6-2 or TRBV6-3 to TRBJ2-5; D not resolved. Trimming took off 3 bases at V and 0 bases at J, with 11 bases between the two ends. CDR3 length: 15 amino acids. The germline V gene has CDR1 MNHEY and CDR2 SVGEGT. CDR3 coding DNA: TGTGCCAGCAGTTATGAGGTGGCAGACCAAGAGACCCAGTACTTC. Translating gives CASSYEVADQETQYF.

The chain employs TRBV6-2 or TRBV6-3 and TRBJ2-7; TRBD1 agrees at 7 bases. Germline CDR1 MNHEY, CDR2 SVGEGT. J lost 0 bases, V lost 6 bases, and 8 bases had no gene match. There are 15 residues in the CDR3. The CDR3 DNA reads TGTGCCAGCAGCGGGACAGAACAAATCTCCTACGAGCAGTACTTC. Its protein is CASSGTEQISYEQYF.

The CDR3 sequence is CASSLSSGPTNEQFF. The DNA of the CDR3 is TGCGCCAGCAGCTTGAGTAGCGGGCCTACCAATGAGCAGTTCTTC. This chain connects TRBV5-1 to TRBJ2-1; 7 nucleotides align to TRBD2. Germline CDR1 is SGHRS and CDR2 is YFSETQ. The V and J ends lost 1 base and 6 bases, in that order; junction bases with no gene match: 7. The CDR3 is made up of 15 amino acids.

This chain joins TRBV5-4 and TRBJ1-1; TRBD1 agrees at 9 bases. Germline lookup yields CDR1 SGHNT and CDR2 YYREEE (reference sequence). J was trimmed by 8 bases and V by 6 bases; bases with no gene match: 8. The length of the CDR3 is 13 residues. The CDR3 is CASKGQGPFEAFF. For the CDR3, the DNA is TGTGCCAGCAAGGGACAGGGCCCCTTCGAAGCTTTCTTT.

The chain recombines TRBV19 with TRBJ1-5, with 9 bases that match TRBD1. The J segment lost 6 bases and the V segment lost 7 bases, leaving 22 bases of the junction unmatched. Per germline, CDR1 LNHDA and CDR2 SQIVND (reference sequence). This CDR3 spans 19 amino acids. The CDR3 spells CASTNGRVGTGRGGQPQHF. CDR3 nucleotide sequence: TGTGCCAGTACCAACGGGAGAGTGGGGACAGGGCGAGGAGGTCAGCCCCAGCATTTT.

This chain's CDR3 is CASSAPERAGGYTF. The CDR3 DNA reads as TGTGCCAGTAGTGCGCCCGAGAGGGCGGGTGGCTACACCTTC. The chain carries TRBV19 and TRBJ1-2; D ambiguous. Looked up from germline, CDR1 is LNHDA and CDR2 is SQIVND (reference sequence). The V end lost 5 bases, the J end lost 7 bases, and 17 bases lay between the germline ends. This CDR3 is built from 14 residues.

This sequence joins TRBV3-1 (or the pseudogene TRBV3-2) and TRBJ1-1; no clear D. V gave up 3 bases and J gave up 7 bases, with 12 bases separating them. CDR1 is LGHDT, CDR2 YNNKEL, per germline (reference sequence). The CDR3 spans 13 residues. The chain's CDR3 is CASSHWTGGEAFF. As DNA, the CDR3 is TGTGCCAGCAGCCATTGGACTGGCGGTGAAGCTTTCTTT.

This chain links TRBV18 with TRBJ1-1; 7 bases align to TRBD1. Germline V gene sequence: CDR1 KGHSH, CDR2 LQKENI. The CDR3 contains 14 residues. V trimming: 3 bases; J trimming: 5 bases; junction bases outside the gene matches: 6. CDR3 sequence: CASSPETGSTEAFF. As DNA, the CDR3 is TGTGCCAGCTCACCGGAGACAGGGAGTACTGAAGCTTTCTTT. Complete variable domain (other parts from reference TRBV18 and TRBJ1-1): NAGVMQNPRHLVRRRGQEARLRCSPMKGHSHVYWYRQLPEEGLKFMVYLQKENIIDESGMPKERFSAEFPKEGPSILRIQQVVRGDSAAYFCASSPETGSTEAFFGQGTRLTVV.

This clone has only a few counts. V gene TRBV18 combines with J gene TRBJ2-7, with 8 nucleotides matching TRBD2. With 3 bases clipped from V and 5 bases from J, the junction kept 3 bases outside the gene matches. The CDR3 length is 13 residues. Germline CDR1 and CDR2: KGHSH and LQKENI. The DNA of the CDR3 is TGTGCCAGCTCACCCCCCGGGGGGGACGAGCAGTACTTC. Amino acid sequence: CASSPPGGDEQYF.

This clone was counted between two and nine times. The rearrangement uses TRBV9 and TRBJ2-7, with 7 bases fitting TRBD2. The CDR3 covers 15 residues. With V trimmed by 2 bases and J by 3 bases, 8 bases remained unmatched. Germline CDR1 reads SGDLS; CDR2 reads YYNGEE. The CDR3 region has the DNA TGTGCCAGCAGCGTGAGGGCGGGAGAGGGCTACGAGCAGTACTTC. Protein: CASSVRAGEGYEQYF.

The chain recombines TRBV3-1 (or the pseudogene TRBV3-2) with TRBJ2-2; tentatively, D is TRBD1 (6 bases). The germline V gene has CDR1 LGHDT and CDR2 YNNKEL (reference sequence). The CDR3 contains 14 residues. V was clipped by 10 bases and J by 3 bases, with 15 bases between them. CDR3 DNA: TGTGCCACTCGAGGGGGTCCGGACACCGGGGAGCTGTTTTTT. Translating it yields CATRGGPDTGELFF.

For this clone: Given the absence of the conserved phenylalanine or tryptophan at the CDR3 end, a read error is likely. The DNA is left out, because the CDR3 cannot be placed on it with certainty; the CDR3 is given as TCRdb lists it. The J gene is TRBJ1-1, the V gene TRBV6-6; the D segment call TRBD1 is taken from the table without a DNA check. Germline V gene data show CDR1 as MNHNY and CDR2 as SVGAGI (reference sequence). The CDR3 is 11 residues long, counting both termini. This CDR3 reads CASSDRQGGCI.

This chain connects TRBV5-6 to TRBJ1-3; D uncertain. The germline V and J ends were trimmed by 2 bases and 0 bases, with 12 bases remaining between them. The CDR3 spans 16 residues. Per the germline V gene, CDR1 is SGHDT and CDR2 is YYEEEE. The DNA for the CDR3 is TGTGCCAGCAGCTTACGGGGAATTAGCTCTGGAAACACCATATATTTT. Encoded protein: CASSLRGISSGNTIYF.

The chain uses TRBV27 and TRBJ1-2, with D hard to call. The V gene's germline CDR1 is MNHEY and CDR2 SMNVEV (reference sequence). Trimming removed 7 bases from V and 3 bases from J, with 18 bases in between. There are 15 residues in the CDR3. The CDR3 here is CASKFARAGDYGYTF. CDR3 DNA: TGTGCCAGCAAATTTGCGAGGGCCGGGGACTATGGCTACACCTTC.

The rearrangement uses TRBV7-9 and TRBJ2-1; maybe TRBD2 (6 bases). CDR3 length: 17 amino acids. The V end was cut by 0 bases, the J end by 0 bases, with 12 bases between. The V gene's germline CDR1 is SEHNR and CDR2 FQNEAQ (reference sequence). The DNA of the CDR3 is TGTGCCAGCAGCTTAGCGGTCGGGAGTAGCTCCTACAATGAGCAGTTCTTC. Its protein is CASSLAVGSSSYNEQFF.

This chain connects TRBV9 to TRBJ1-3, with D possibly being TRBD1 (5 bases). V was pared by 3 bases and J by 6 bases, with 16 bases between. The CDR3 runs to 15 residues. The germline CDR1 and CDR2 sequences are SGDLS and YYNGEE. CDR3: CASSGTPRGENTIYF. The CDR3 DNA sequence: TGTGCCAGCAGCGGTACCCCGCGGGGGGAAAACACCATATATTTT.

This chain uses TRBV12-3 or TRBV12-4 with TRBJ1-1, with 8 bases identical to TRBD1. Trimming cost V 6 bases and J 10 bases; bases outside gene matches: 7. The CDR3 loop spans 12 amino acids. CDR3 sequence reads: CASSQGAGVAFF. The CDR3 region has the DNA TGTGCCAGCAGCCAGGGGGCAGGGGTAGCTTTCTTT.

The chain recombines TRBV6-1 with TRBJ1-1, with 10 bases aligning to TRBD1. The CDR3 is 18 residues long. The V and J ends lost 1 base and 5 bases, in that order; junction bases with no gene match: 13. Germline lookup yields CDR1 MNHNS and CDR2 SASEGT. CDR3 bases: TGTGCCAGCAGTGAAGAAGGGGACAGGGGTCGCCGGCGGACTGAAGCTTTCTTT. Amino acids: CASSEEGDRGRRRTEAFF.

This rearrangement joins TRBV19 to TRBJ1-1, with 7 bases matching TRBD1. CDR3 size: 16 residues. The germline V gene has CDR1 LNHDA and CDR2 SQIVND (reference sequence). V was clipped by 5 bases and J by 7 bases; unmatched bases: 16. The CDR3 is CASSLLGQSPRLEAFF. The CDR3 bases are TGTGCCAGTAGTTTACTGGGACAGTCACCTAGACTTGAAGCTTTCTTT.

The CDR3 sequence is CASSPLGQVTSYEQYF. CDR3 bases: TGTGCCAGTAGTCCTCTAGGACAGGTCACCTCCTACGAGCAGTACTTC. The rearrangement links TRBV19 to TRBJ2-7; TRBD1 aligns across 7 bases. V lost 5 bases to trimming and J lost 0 bases; unmatched junction nucleotides: 10. This CDR3 is built from 16 residues. Germline-derived CDR1 and CDR2 are LNHDA and SQIVND (reference sequence). The complete variable domain, with remaining parts taken from reference TRBV19 and TRBJ2-7, reads DGGITQSPKYLFRKEGQNVTLSCEQNLNHDAMYWYRQDPGQGLRLIYYSQIVNDFQKGDIAEGYSVSREKKESFPLTVTSAQKNPTAFYLCASSPLGQVTSYEQYFGPGTRLTVT.

CDR3 in amino acids: CASSPPGIVLGNTIYF. CDR3 nucleotide sequence: TGTGCCAGCAGCCCCCCCGGGATTGTTCTCGGAAACACCATATATTTT. This chain joins TRBV7-2 and TRBJ1-3, with unresolved D. V was pared by 5 bases and J by 4 bases, with 18 bases between. This CDR3 spans 16 amino acids. The germline V gene has CDR1 SGHTA and CDR2 FQGNSA.

This clone was detected once. The V and J genes are TRBV3-1 (or the pseudogene TRBV3-2) and TRBJ1-4; the D gene is possibly TRBD1 (5 bases). V was trimmed by 1 base and J by 8 bases, leaving 11 bases between them. Germline assignment: CDR1 LGHDT and CDR2 YNNKEL (reference sequence). The CDR3 is 14 residues long. The CDR3 nucleotides are TGTGCCAGCAGCCAAGGGTATCGGGGGGAAAAACTGTTTTTT. Amino acid sequence: CASSQGYRGEKLFF.

The rearrangement joins TRBV7-9 to TRBJ2-1; D uncertain. Trimming left V 2 bases short and J 5 bases short, with 13 bases between. The CDR3 is made up of 15 amino acids. Germline-derived CDR1 and CDR2 are SEHNR and FQNEAQ (reference sequence). This chain's CDR3 is CASSLLVGNNNEQFF. In DNA form, the CDR3 reads TGTGCCAGCAGCTTACTAGTGGGTAATAACAATGAGCAGTTCTTC.

This clone was picked up a small number of times. The chain has TRBV7-2 and TRBJ2-7; TRBD2 aligns across 14 bases. Germline V gene lookup returns CDR1 SGHTA and CDR2 FQGNSA. The J segment lost 4 bases and the V segment lost 3 bases, leaving 8 bases of the junction unmatched. The CDR3 runs to 17 residues. The CDR3 loop is CASSLVGTSGGRYEQYF. In nucleotides, the CDR3 is TGTGCCAGCAGCTTGGTCGGGACTAGCGGGGGCAGATACGAGCAGTACTTC. Variable domain in full (rest from reference TRBV7-2 and TRBJ2-7): GAGVSQSPSNKVTEKGKDVELRCDPISGHTALYWYRQSLGQGLEFLIYFQGNSAPDKSGLPSDRFSAERTGGSVSTLTIQRTQQEDSAVYLCASSLVGTSGGRYEQYFGPGTRLTVT.

This clone has only one observation. The chain is built from TRBV7-6 and TRBJ1-5, with no clear D. Deletions cut 1 base from V and 11 bases from J, with 21 bases between. Germline-derived CDR1 and CDR2 are SGHVS and FNYEAQ. The CDR3 contains 16 residues. CDR3 sequence reads: CASSLGSDTGLAAQHF. The CDR3 coding sequence is TGTGCCAGCAGCTTAGGCTCAGATACGGGGTTAGCGGCCCAGCATTTT.

V and J are TRBV5-1 and TRBJ1-4, with TRBD1 identical over 8 bases. Trimming at V came to 3 bases and at J to 0 bases, leaving 7 bases not matched to a gene. This CDR3 has 17 residues. Germline CDR1 SGHRS, CDR2 YFSETQ. CDR3 in amino acids: CASSSTEQGATNEKLFF. The CDR3 coding sequence is TGCGCCAGCAGCTCAACGGAACAGGGGGCAACTAATGAAAAACTGTTTTTT.

The chain employs TRBV5-6 and TRBJ1-1, with D perhaps matching TRBD1 (5 bases). V lost 6 bases, J lost 9 bases, and 15 bases lay in between. This CDR3 has 12 amino acids. The germline V gene encodes CDR1 SGHDT and CDR2 YYEEEE. CDR3 sequence: CASNLGGTKAFF. As DNA, the CDR3 is TGTGCCAGCAACCTCGGAGGGACCAAAGCTTTCTTT.